This T cell receptor beta chain originates from a study of blood T cell repertoires in COVID-19. TCRdb's table, derived via immunoSEQ multiplex PCR, lists solely in-frame clones and lacks some. This table has about 280,000 clones, around 84% appearing once. Per the germline V gene, CDR1 is LGHNA and CDR2 is YNFKEQ. This CDR3 comprises 16 residues. The V end lost 4 bases, the J end lost 5 bases, and 17 bases lay between the germline ends. The specimen was PBMCs or T cells enriched from blood (not recorded which). This chain links TRBV4-2 with TRBJ2-2, with D maybe TRBD2 (7 bases). The clonotype was recovered from a woman in her fifties or sixties who had recovered from COVID-19. Written as DNA, the CDR3 is TGTGCCAGCAGCCCGACTTCGGGGGGCTGGACCGGGGAGCTGTTTTTT. Translating it yields CASSPTSGGWTGELFF.